The clone carrying this T cell receptor beta chain was detected a few times. Combining a sample-barcoded 5' primer with a J-beta primer mix, a second PCR ran for about 7 to 11 cycles. The study obtained at least 2.5 million CDR3-containing paired-end reads from every sample. TCRdb reanalysed the 5' RACE reads using MiXCR and keeps one entry per CDR3 protein. The sample holds fewer than 1,200,000 distinct CDR3 sequences, less than 25% seen once. This sample is part of a study of blood T cells in healthy people across ages. As for the study in general: Capturing about one barcoded beta molecule per two T cells was achieved by template switching.

The amount of total RNA extracted per sample was at least 6 micrograms. The CDR3 is made up of 15 amino acids. The germline CDR1 and CDR2 sequences are SEHNR and FQNEAQ (reference sequence). The J segment lost 3 bases and the V segment lost 5 bases, leaving 8 bases of the junction unmatched. These data also featured in a second study, about T cells of mothers and their children.

The sequenced sample consisted of blood. This clonotype was sampled from a girl under 10 years old in good health. The chain is built from TRBV7-9 and TRBJ2-7; the match to TRBD1 covers 9 bases. CDR3 in amino acids: CASSPRQGEIYEQYF. CDR3 DNA: TGTGCCAGCAGCCCCCGACAGGGGGAAATCTACGAGCAGTACTTC.